This paragraph reports one T cell receptor (beta chain). The entry originates in a study of blood T cell repertoires in COVID-19. About the study: The analysed material was cDNA or gDNA that came from T cells, B-cell-depleted T cells, or PBMCs.

V lost 0 bases and J 3 bases, leaving 12 bases between the germline ends. Germline V lookup: CDR1 LNHDA, CDR2 SQIVND (reference sequence). The CDR3 contains 16 residues. Some clones are missing from TCRdb's copy, which holds only in-frame ones; the method was immunoSEQ multiplex PCR. Among around 230,000 clones listed, roughly 80% were seen once. The receptor was derived from a woman aged 40 to 50 with active or convalescent COVID-19. The sequencing sample was made of peripheral blood. J is TRBJ1-5 and V is TRBV19; D gene ambiguous. The CDR3 here is CASSIDGVHSNQPQHF. The CDR3 DNA is TGTGCCAGTAGTATAGACGGGGTACACTCCAATCAGCCCCAGCATTTT. The whole variable domain, remainder taken from reference TRBV19 and TRBJ1-5, is DGGITQSPKYLFRKEGQNVTLSCEQNLNHDAMYWYRQDPGQGLRLIYYSQIVNDFQKGDIAEGYSVSREKKESFPLTVTSAQKNPTAFYLCASSIDGVHSNQPQHFGDGTRLSIL.